The 27 T cell receptor beta chains given below trace back to one sample, sequenced in a study (dated by TCRdb to between 2020 and 2023). The receptor library was made with the immunoSEQ multiplex PCR assay. TCRdb took this table from immuneACCESS and kept in-frame rearrangements with V and J called. Such tables lack part of the clones; where checked against another copy, unresolved V genes explain under half of the gap, and the rest is unexplained. The sample includes approximately 50,000 clones, with more than 80% observed a single time. The ten top clones hold about 10% of the sample. Material: PBMCs. The origin of the receptors is a man in his forties with rheumatoid arthritis.

The chain has TRBV4-3 and TRBJ2-1; D may be TRBD1 (6 bases). The CDR3 is 15 residues long. The germline gives CDR1 LGHNA, CDR2 YSLEER. The germline V and J ends were trimmed by 1 base and 4 bases, with 11 bases remaining between them. This CDR3 is CASSQGTVIYNEQFF. DNA of the CDR3: TGCGCCAGCAGCCAAGGGACAGTGATTTACAATGAGCAGTTCTTC.

The rearrangement links TRBV27 to TRBJ2-6; D is uncertain. Trimming pared 5 bases from V and 0 bases from J, leaving 14 bases between. This CDR3 contains 17 residues. Per germline, CDR1 MNHEY and CDR2 SMNVEV (reference sequence). Written as DNA, the CDR3 is TGTGCCAGCAGTATGAAGGGTAGGAGCTCTGGGGCCAACGTCCTGACTTTC. This encodes CASSMKGRSSGANVLTF.

Details on this clone: At one end the junction does not follow the germline gene, possibly because of a read error. V and J are TRBV7-3 and TRBJ1-6; D gene unclear. This CDR3 region has 14 residues. Germline V CDR1 and CDR2: SGHTA, FQGTGA. The CDR3 DNA reads TGTGCCAGCAGCTTCCGTACAGTAAATTCGCCCCTCCACTTT. Translated, it gives CASSFRTVNSPLHF. Full variable domain (outside the CDR3, taken from reference TRBV7-3 and TRBJ1-6): GAGVSQTPSNKVTEKGKYVELRCDPISGHTALYWYRQSLGQGPEFLIYFQGTGAADDSGLPNDRFFAVRPEGSVSTLKIQRTERGDSAVYLCASSFRTVNSPLHFGNGTRLTVT.

V and J are TRBV28 and TRBJ2-5; D uncertain. The CDR3 has 11 residues. Per germline, CDR1 MDHEN and CDR2 SYDVKM. With 4 bases removed from V and 5 bases from J, the gap between germline ends came to 5 bases. For the CDR3, the DNA is TGTGCCAGCAGTTGGACGGAGACCCAGTACTTC. Protein sequence: CASSWTETQYF.

The chain links TRBV27 to TRBJ2-7, with a possible D match to TRBD2 (6 bases). The CDR3 covers 14 residues. Germline V gives CDR1 MNHEY, CDR2 SMNVEV (reference sequence). V was pared by 4 bases and J by 1 base, with 11 bases between. CDR3 in DNA: TGTGCCAGCAGTTGGAGGGGAAGATCCTACGAGCAGTACTTC. This gives the protein CASSWRGRSYEQYF.

The chain combines TRBV7-6 with TRBJ1-5; D not resolved. This CDR3 region has 12 residues. Germline CDR1 and CDR2: SGHVS and FNYEAQ. V lost 5 bases and J lost 9, with 11 bases in between. CDR3 bases: TGTGCCAGCAGCCCCGGGTATCCGCCCCAGCATTTT. It translates to CASSPGYPPQHF.

V is TRBV7-3 and J is TRBJ2-1, with 7 bases lining up with TRBD2. V shed 1 base, J shed 4 bases, and the junction held 16 bases outside the gene matches. This CDR3 region has 19 residues. From germline, CDR1 is SGHTA and CDR2 FQGTGA. CDR3 protein: CASSLRGGSAPARYNEQFF. Written as DNA, the CDR3 is TGTGCCAGCAGCTTAAGGGGAGGGTCGGCGCCGGCAAGGTACAATGAGCAGTTCTTC.

This sequence joins TRBV20-1 and TRBJ2-1; D gene ambiguous. The CDR3 has 11 residues. Germline-derived CDR1 and CDR2 are DFQATT and SNEGSKA (reference sequence). V was clipped by 6 bases and J by 9 bases, with 12 bases between them. The CDR3, as DNA: TGCAGTGCCACACCCGAAATTGAGCAGTTCTTC. Translating it yields CSATPEIEQFF.

The chain recombines TRBV18 with TRBJ1-4; 12 nucleotides match TRBD1. The germline V gene encodes CDR1 KGHSH and CDR2 LQKENI. J was trimmed by 8 bases and V by 3 bases; bases with no gene match: 4. This CDR3 contains 15 residues. The CDR3 loop reads CASSPLGTGGEKLFF. In DNA form, the CDR3 reads TGTGCCAGCTCACCTCTCGGGACAGGGGGCGAAAAACTGTTTTTT. The whole variable domain, filled in from reference TRBV18 and TRBJ1-4, reads NAGVMQNPRHLVRRRGQEARLRCSPMKGHSHVYWYRQLPEEGLKFMVYLQKENIIDESGMPKERFSAEFPKEGPSILRIQQVVRGDSAAYFCASSPLGTGGEKLFFGSGTQLSVL.

The J gene is TRBJ2-7, the V gene TRBV5-4; 9 positions agree with TRBD2. J gave up 3 bases and V 4 bases, and 5 bases lay outside the gene matches. This CDR3 contains 14 residues. Germline V gene sequence: CDR1 SGHNT, CDR2 YYREEE (reference sequence). CDR3 loop: CASSPGLADYEQYF. The CDR3 DNA follows: TGTGCCAGCAGCCCGGGACTAGCAGACTACGAGCAGTACTTC.

This clone was counted a single time. V and J are TRBV4-1 and TRBJ2-3, with a tentative D call TRBD2 (5 bases). There are 16 residues in the CDR3. Trimming cost V 0 bases and J 5 bases, with 15 bases left between them. Germline V lookup: CDR1 MGHRA, CDR2 YSYEKL. The CDR3 DNA follows: TGCGCCAGCAGCCAAGATGCGGTAGCGACCGTAGATACGCAGTATTTT. This codes for CASSQDAVATVDTQYF.

V usage is TRBV25-1 and J usage is TRBJ2-5, with no clear D. V dropped 3 bases and J dropped 2 bases, with 10 bases sitting between them. There are 14 residues in the CDR3. Germline assignment: CDR1 MGHDK and CDR2 SYGVNS. This CDR3 is CASSEVRLQETQYF. The CDR3 bases are TGTGCCAGCAGTGAGGTACGGTTACAAGAGACCCAGTACTTC.

The rearrangement joins TRBV28 to TRBJ1-5; D is unclear. The CDR3 contains 14 residues. Trimming pared 5 bases from V and 6 bases from J, leaving 14 bases between. In germline, CDR1 is MDHEN, CDR2 SYDVKM. This chain's CDR3 is CASSPIAGSQPQHF. In DNA form, the CDR3 reads TGTGCCAGCAGTCCCATAGCCGGTTCTCAGCCCCAGCATTTT.

V is TRBV6-5 and J is TRBJ1-2, with D perhaps TRBD1 (5 bases). Germline-derived CDR1 and CDR2 are MNHEY and SVGAGI. Between the trimmed V and J ends, which lost 5 bases and 4 bases, there was a span of 14 bases. The CDR3 runs 14 residues. The CDR3 region is CASSRLQGAYGYTF. The CDR3 coding sequence is TGTGCCAGCAGTCGGTTGCAGGGCGCCTATGGCTACACCTTC.

This clone has just a few counts. The rearrangement links TRBV18 to TRBJ1-5; tentative D call: TRBD1 (5 bases). The V end lost 3 bases, the J end lost 7 bases, and 13 bases lay between the germline ends. The CDR3 is 14 residues long. Germline V gives CDR1 KGHSH, CDR2 LQKENI. CDR3 nucleotide sequence: TGTGCCAGCTCACCCCCGGGGCTTCGGCAGCCCCAGCATTTT. The encoded protein is CASSPPGLRQPQHF.

V and J are TRBV7-9 and TRBJ2-5, with TRBD1 identical over 8 bases. CDR1 and CDR2 from the germline V gene are SEHNR and FQNEAQ (reference sequence). J was trimmed by 5 bases and V by 3 bases; bases with no gene match: 14. This CDR3 region has 17 residues. CDR3 in amino acids: CASSLLSGQGLQETQYF. DNA for the CDR3: TGTGCCAGCAGCTTGTTGTCTGGACAGGGCTTACAGGAGACCCAGTACTTC.

This clone was recorded a few times. The chain carries TRBV28 and TRBJ1-3; D remains unclear. In germline, CDR1 is MDHEN, CDR2 SYDVKM. V was shortened by 5 bases and J by 2 bases, with 16 bases between the two germline ends. This CDR3 region has 16 residues. As DNA, the CDR3 is TGTGCCAGCAGTCCGATTGGCGGGTTTCCTGGAAACACCATATATTTT. Its translation: CASSPIGGFPGNTIYF.

The chain combines TRBV19 with TRBJ2-3; D is perhaps TRBD2 (7 bases). V lost 7 bases to trimming and J lost 3 bases, with 14 bases between them. Germline-derived CDR1 and CDR2 are LNHDA and SQIVND (reference sequence). This CDR3 is built from 14 residues. CDR3 residues: CASKRGGGTDTQYF. CDR3 nucleotide sequence: TGTGCCAGTAAAAGGGGAGGGGGTACAGATACGCAGTATTTT.

The chain uses TRBV11-3 and TRBJ2-2; 8 positions agree with TRBD1. The CDR3 extends over 15 amino acids. J lost 3 bases, V lost 3 bases, and 3 bases had no gene match. Germline-derived CDR1 and CDR2 are SGHNT and YENEEA. As DNA, the CDR3 is TGTGCCAGCAGCTTCAGGGGGCGGGACACCGGGGAGCTGTTTTTT. Translated: CASSFRGRDTGELFF. Using reference TRBV11-3 and TRBJ2-2 for the parts outside the CDR3, the full variable domain is EAGVVQSPRYKIIEKKQPVAFWCNPISGHNTLYWYLQNLGQGPELLIRYENEEAVDDSQLPKDRFSAERLKGVDSTLKIQPAELGDSAVYLCASSFRGRDTGELFFGEGSRLTVL.

The rearrangement uses TRBV5-1 and TRBJ1-2; no reliable D call. Germline CDR1 is SGHRS and CDR2 is YFSETQ. CDR3 length equals 12 residues. The V gene lost 4 bases and the J gene lost 4 bases, with 8 bases spanning the gap. CDR3 sequence: CASSLDSYGYTF. In DNA, the CDR3 is TGCGCCAGCAGCCTGGACTCCTATGGCTACACCTTC.

The rearrangement joins TRBV2 to TRBJ2-7, with TRBD2 as a possible D gene (7 bases). V was shortened by 4 bases and J by 2 bases, with 15 bases between the two germline ends. CDR1 SNHLY and CDR2 FYNNEI come from the germline V gene. This CDR3 region has 15 residues. CDR3 residues: CASSVERGGTYEQYF. The CDR3 DNA reads as TGTGCCAGCAGTGTCGAAAGGGGGGGGACCTACGAGCAGTACTTC.

J is TRBJ1-1 and V is TRBV28; 10 nucleotides match TRBD1. Germline V gives CDR1 MDHEN, CDR2 SYDVKM. V dropped 3 bases and J dropped 5; count of bases not matched to a gene: 6. This CDR3 is built from 15 residues. CDR3 DNA: TGTGCCAGCAGTTTTCCGGACAGGGGGTTAACTGAAGCTTTCTTT. Its translation: CASSFPDRGLTEAFF.

V is TRBV5-1 and J is TRBJ2-5; possibly TRBD1 for D (5 bases). CDR3 length: 14 amino acids. Between the trimmed V and J ends, which lost 4 bases and 5 bases, there was a span of 15 bases. The germline V gene encodes CDR1 SGHRS and CDR2 YFSETQ. CDR3 sequence reads: CASSVGHLGETQYF. The DNA for the CDR3 is TGCGCCAGCAGCGTAGGACACTTGGGGGAGACCCAGTACTTC.

The chain has TRBV7-6 and TRBJ1-5, with D unclear. V was pared by 4 bases and J by 7 bases, with 26 bases between. Germline CDR1 and CDR2: SGHVS and FNYEAQ. The CDR3 extends over 18 amino acids. The CDR3: CASSSEPIDGRSPQPQHF. The CDR3 bases are TGTGCCAGCAGCTCCGAACCGATTGACGGGAGGTCCCCCCAGCCCCAGCATTTT.

The V and J genes are TRBV7-2 and TRBJ1-2; 8 nucleotides align to TRBD1. This CDR3 region has 16 residues. V lost 2 bases to trimming and J lost 7 bases; unmatched junction nucleotides: 12. Germline CDR1 SGHTA, CDR2 FQGNSA. CDR3: CASSLMGYQGAPGYTF. The CDR3 DNA reads as TGTGCCAGCAGCTTAATGGGGTATCAGGGGGCGCCTGGCTACACCTTC.

The rearrangement links TRBV4-1 to TRBJ1-6; maybe TRBD1 (6 bases). From germline, CDR1 is MGHRA and CDR2 YSYEKL. V shed 1 base and J shed 5 bases, with 27 bases lying between them. The CDR3 is 21 residues long. The CDR3 is CASSQVLRDRKSLWHNSPLHF. In nucleotides, the CDR3 is TGCGCCAGCAGCCAAGTATTACGAGACAGGAAGTCATTGTGGCATAATTCACCCCTCCACTTT.

This clone was seen only once. The chain employs TRBV7-3 and TRBJ2-7; D not certain. The ends were cut back, 1 base at V and 5 bases at J, with 9 bases in the middle. CDR1 is SGHTA, CDR2 FQGTGA, per germline. The CDR3 runs 13 residues. The CDR3 reads CASSLKGHDEQYF. The DNA of the CDR3 is TGTGCCAGCAGCTTAAAGGGCCACGACGAGCAGTACTTC.